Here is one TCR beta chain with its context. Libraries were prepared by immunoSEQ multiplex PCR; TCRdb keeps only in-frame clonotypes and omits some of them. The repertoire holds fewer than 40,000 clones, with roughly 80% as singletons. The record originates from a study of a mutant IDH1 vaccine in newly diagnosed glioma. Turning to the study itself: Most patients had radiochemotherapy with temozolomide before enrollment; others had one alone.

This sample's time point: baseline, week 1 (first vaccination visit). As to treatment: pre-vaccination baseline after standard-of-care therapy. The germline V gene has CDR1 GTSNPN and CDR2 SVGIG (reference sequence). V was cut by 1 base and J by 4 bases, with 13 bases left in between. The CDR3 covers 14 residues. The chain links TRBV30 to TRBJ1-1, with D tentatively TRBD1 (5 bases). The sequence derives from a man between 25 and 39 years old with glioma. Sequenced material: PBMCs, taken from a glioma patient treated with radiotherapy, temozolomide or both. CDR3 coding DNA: TGTGCCTGGAGTGAGGGGTCCGTGGGCACTGAAGCTTTCTTT. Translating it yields CAWSEGSVGTEAFF.